This T cell receptor beta chain was documented in a study of blood T cell repertoires in COVID-19. Measured with immunoSEQ multiplex PCR; TCRdb has only the in-frame clones, and not every one. The sample includes about 250,000 clones, approximately 90% of them seen just once. V lost 6 bases to trimming and J lost 12 bases; unmatched junction nucleotides: 7. CDR1 is LGHDT, CDR2 YNNKEL, per germline (reference sequence). This CDR3 comprises 12 residues. The sample taken for sequencing was peripheral blood. The genes are TRBV3-1 (or the pseudogene TRBV3-2) and TRBJ2-1; 8 bases are shared with TRBD2. This TCR was recovered from a woman aged 25 to 39 with COVID-19, enrolled during active disease. Here the CDR3 reads CASSKPGTRQFF. DNA of the CDR3: TGTGCCAGCAGTAAACCCGGGACTAGGCAGTTCTTC.